The 10 T cell receptor beta chains below were found in one sample sequenced in a study of cytomegalovirus exposure and HLA in healthy donors (dated by TCRdb to the late 2010s). Library preparation was by the immunoSEQ multiplex PCR assay. A mixture of 60 forward primers for TCR Vbeta segments and 13 reverse primers for TCR Jbeta segments was used in the multiplex PCR. TCRdb stores this immuneACCESS table with in-frame sequences only. Part of the clones is absent; in the studies checked, under half of the shortfall reflects unresolved V genes, and no reason is known for the rest. This sample is represented by 150,000 or so clones; roughly 80% of them were singletons. Of the sample, 4.9% is held by the ten largest clones. The sequenced material came from PBMCs. These receptors were collected from a woman between 18 and 29 years old in good health and CMV-seropositive.

This chain links TRBV5-3 with TRBJ1-2; no reliable D call. TRBV5-3 carries the ORF label, with uncertain function. This CDR3 is built from 15 residues. V lost 4 bases and J 4 bases, leaving 17 bases between the germline ends. CDR3 amino acids: CARSPQLCCSYGYTF. CDR3 coding DNA: TGTGCCAGAAGCCCGCAACTGTGTTGTAGCTATGGCTACACCTTC.

This clone was detected only a few times. The V gene is TRBV2, the J gene TRBJ2-7; 9 nucleotides align to TRBD2. The CDR3 is 14 residues long. In germline, CDR1 is SNHLY, CDR2 FYNNEI. V lost 3 bases to trimming and J lost 3 bases; unmatched junction nucleotides: 3. The CDR3 DNA reads TGTGCCAGCAGTGACCTAGCGGGGAACTACGAGCAGTACTTC. Translated, it gives CASSDLAGNYEQYF.

The rearrangement uses TRBV5-4 and TRBJ2-3; 11 bases are a match to TRBD2. Unmatched junction bases numbered 14, after V lost 4 bases and J lost 7 bases. Germline V CDR1 and CDR2: SGHNT, YYREEE (reference sequence). The CDR3 totals 17 residues. CDR3 protein: CASSKASGGNEPYTQYF. The CDR3 DNA reads as TGTGCCAGCAGCAAAGCTAGCGGGGGGAACGAACCTTATACGCAGTATTTT.

J is TRBJ2-7 and V is TRBV27, with 8 bases lining up with TRBD2. J gave up 0 bases and V 2 bases, and 12 bases lay outside the gene matches. The CDR3 covers 18 residues. Looked up from germline, CDR1 is MNHEY and CDR2 is SMNVEV (reference sequence). This CDR3 is CASSLRRLSGGSSYEQYF. The CDR3 region has the DNA TGTGCCAGCAGTTTACGCCGGCTCAGCGGGGGCAGCTCCTACGAGCAGTACTTC.

The rearrangement links TRBV5-1 to TRBJ2-1; TRBD2 agrees at 11 bases. The V gene's germline CDR1 is SGHRS and CDR2 YFSETQ. Germline trimming cut 1 base from V and 7 bases from J; bases unmatched to any gene: 22. The CDR3 is 21 residues long. CDR3 loop: CASSLRGSGGADPILRNEQFF. CDR3 in DNA: TGCGCCAGCAGCTTGCGGGGTAGCGGGGGGGCCGACCCCATCCTTAGGAATGAGCAGTTCTTC.

The chain recombines TRBV9 with TRBJ2-7; D is perhaps TRBD2 (8 bases). Trimming removed 4 bases from V and 1 base from J, with 24 bases in between. Germline CDR1 is SGDLS and CDR2 is YYNGEE. The CDR3 has 18 residues. CDR3 sequence: CASSPTGRGRLSSYEQYF. CDR3 DNA: TGTGCCAGCAGCCCCACCGGGAGGGGGCGCCTTTCGTCCTACGAGCAGTACTTC.

The chain carries TRBV19 and TRBJ2-5, with D perhaps TRBD2 (6 bases). This CDR3 contains 14 residues. Germline V gene sequence: CDR1 LNHDA, CDR2 SQIVND (reference sequence). V was pared by 2 bases and J by 4 bases, with 11 bases between. The CDR3 sequence is CASSIWMGGETQYF. DNA of the CDR3: TGTGCCAGTAGTATATGGATGGGGGGAGAGACCCAGTACTTC.

The genes are TRBV5-8 and TRBJ1-5; D might be TRBD1 (6 bases). V was clipped by 8 bases and J by 3 bases, with 15 bases between them. CDR1 SGHTS and CDR2 YDEGEE come from the germline V gene. The CDR3 has 14 amino acids. The CDR3 loop is CASPGHYFNQPQHF. In DNA, the CDR3 is TGTGCCAGTCCGGGACATTATTTCAATCAGCCCCAGCATTTT.

This clone appeared a few times. The rearrangement joins TRBV7-9 to TRBJ1-3, with unresolved D. Germline loops: CDR1 SEHNR, CDR2 FQNEAQ (reference sequence). The CDR3 spans 14 residues. Trimming stripped 2 bases from V and 2 bases from J, with 7 bases between. In DNA form, the CDR3 reads TGTGCCAGCAGCTTAACGGGAACTGGAAACACCATATATTTT. Its translation is CASSLTGTGNTIYF.

V is TRBV5-1 and J is TRBJ2-2, with D maybe TRBD1 (5 bases). This CDR3 has 16 residues. The germline V gene has CDR1 SGHRS and CDR2 YFSETQ. V lost 2 bases and J lost 5, with 16 bases in between. The CDR3 reads CASSLQSVGDTGELFF. The CDR3 region has the DNA TGCGCCAGCAGCTTACAGTCGGTAGGGGATACCGGGGAGCTGTTTTTT.